This T cell receptor beta chain was recorded in a study of T cells in Graves' hyperthyroidism and ophthalmopathy. Findings and caveats of the study: Peripheral blood also featured most of the thyroid clonotypes expanded above 0.001.

Disease duration was under 3 months in the ophthalmopathy patients, who also had a Clinical Activity Score of at least 3 and a NOSPECS grade of at least 4. This clonotype was seen ten or more times. The antigen is not known. Amplification yielded TCR beta CDR3 regions, with RNA transcripts as the source. A set of HTBI primers served as the primers for a first-round RT-PCR of the TCR CDR3. MiXCR, applied by TCRdb to the multiplex PCR reads, yields one record per CDR3 protein. The sample has about half a million distinct CDR3 sequences; about 16% are singletons. The sequencing input was blood. This receptor was taken from a woman aged 25 to 39 with Graves' ophthalmopathy.

The CDR3 DNA follows: TGCAGCGTTCACACTCCGGGACTAGCGGGAGGGATAGACACCGGGGAGCTGTTTTTT. Amino acids: CSVHTPGLAGGIDTGELFF. J is TRBJ2-2 and V is TRBV29-1; the match to TRBD2 covers 16 bases. V trimming: 5 bases; J trimming: 3 bases; junction bases outside the gene matches: 12. The germline V gene has CDR1 SQVTM and CDR2 ANQGSEA. The CDR3 extends over 19 amino acids.